This T cell receptor beta chain originates from a study of OX40 agonist ivuxolimab in advanced cancers. Study-level information: About 40% of patients had received prior checkpoint inhibitor therapy.

About this clone: Its target is unknown.

The CDR3 is 14 amino acids. Germline V gene sequence: CDR1 MGHDK, CDR2 SYGVNS. The V gene lost 2 bases and the J gene lost 2 bases, with 9 bases spanning the gap. The study, taken as a whole, reports: The study observed clonal expansion of CD4+ and CD8+ blood T cells by week 6 at 0.1 to 3.0 mg/kg.

The method was immunoSEQ multiplex PCR; TCRdb's version includes in-frame clones alone and lacks a portion of them. The sample records about 73,000 clones, approximately 89% being singletons. The sample in question was CD4+ or CD8+ T cells sorted from blood, obtained in a trial of the OX40 agonist ivuxolimab. This TCR was sampled from an adult with an advanced solid tumor such as melanoma, head and neck, liver or kidney cancer. The chain uses TRBV25-1 and TRBJ2-5; D is unclear. The DNA for the CDR3 is TGTGCCAGCAGTGAACATTGGCGGCAAGAGACCCAGTACTTC. It translates to CASSEHWRQETQYF. The whole variable domain, remainder taken from reference TRBV25-1 and TRBJ2-5, is EADIYQTPRYLVIGTGKKITLECSQTMGHDKMYWYQQDPGMELHLIHYSYGVNSTEKGDLSSESTVSRIRTEHFPLTLESARPSHTSQYLCASSEHWRQETQYFGPGTRLLVL.